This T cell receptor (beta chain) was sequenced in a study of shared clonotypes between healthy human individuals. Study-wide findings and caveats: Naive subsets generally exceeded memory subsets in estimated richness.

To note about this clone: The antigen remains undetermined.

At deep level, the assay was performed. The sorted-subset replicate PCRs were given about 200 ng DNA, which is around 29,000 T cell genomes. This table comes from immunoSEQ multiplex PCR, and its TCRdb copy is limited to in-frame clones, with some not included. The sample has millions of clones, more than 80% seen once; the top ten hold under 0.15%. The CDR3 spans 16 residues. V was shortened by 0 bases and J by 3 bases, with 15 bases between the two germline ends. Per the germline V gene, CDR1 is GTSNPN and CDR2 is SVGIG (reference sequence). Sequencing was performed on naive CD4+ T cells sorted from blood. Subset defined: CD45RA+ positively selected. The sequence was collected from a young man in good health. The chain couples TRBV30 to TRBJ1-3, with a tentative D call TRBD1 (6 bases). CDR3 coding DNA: TGTGCCTGGAGTGTCAGGCGGGGGCGGATTGGAAACACCATATATTTT. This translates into CAWSVRRGRIGNTIYF.